The T cell receptor (beta chain) described here comes from a study of identical twins. The CDR3 extends over 15 amino acids. Trimming took 4 bases from V and 0 from J, leaving 11 bases between them. Germline-derived CDR1 and CDR2 are SGHTS and YDEGEE. On this clonotype itself: Its matching antigen is unknown.

Points from the study as a whole: The presence of invariant MAIT and iNKT cells could partly confound analyses of zero-insertion sequences.

cDNA carried unique molecular identifiers, and a universal primer site was added by template switching. TCRdb recomputed calls from the 5' RACE reads with MiXCR, one row per CDR3 protein. The data hold roughly 470,000 distinct CDR3 sequences, with approximately 15% observed a single time. These data were also filed under a second study, of yellow fever vaccine responses in identical twins.

This TCR came from a woman between 18 and 29 years old in good health. Sequencing used CD4+ T cells sorted from blood. This chain uses TRBV5-8 with TRBJ2-1; no clear D. The CDR3 region has the DNA TGTGCCAGCAGCACATCTAGGAGCTCCTACAATGAGCAGTTCTTC. Its translation: CASSTSRSSYNEQFF. The whole variable domain, remainder taken from reference TRBV5-8 and TRBJ2-1, is EAGVTQSPTHLIKTRGQQATLRCSPISGHTSVYWYQQALGLGLQFLLWYDEGEERNRGNFPPRFSGRQFPNYSSELNVNALELEDSALYLCASSTSRSSYNEQFFGPGTRLTVL.